A selection of T cell receptor beta chains follows, all from one sample in a study of blood T cell repertoires in COVID-19. TCRdb keeps only in-frame clones here, not all; method: immunoSEQ multiplex PCR. This sample yields over 120,000 clones, of which just under 80% are seen a single time; 1.5% to 2.5% belongs to the top ten. Sequenced sample: peripheral blood. Every receptor here comes from a woman in her sixties or seventies with acute or convalescent COVID-19. The CDR3 runs from the conserved cysteine through the conserved F or W. A D gene is named only where the DNA matches it firmly. Some rows mark clone size as missing; the rest say once, few, many or name a class of expanded clone.

V gene: TRBV2; CDR3 length: 19; D gene: TRBD1; clone size: few; J gene: TRBJ2-4; CDR3 DNA: TGTGCCAGCAGTGTACCAGGGACAGGGCTTTCCGCGGCCAAAAACATTCAGTACTTC; CDR3 protein: CASSVPGTGLSAAKNIQYF
V gene: TRBV5-4; CDR3 length: 14; D gene: .; clone size: .; J gene: TRBJ1-2; CDR3 DNA: TGTGCCAGCAGCTCTGCGAATACGAACTATGGCTACACCTTC; CDR3 protein: CASSSANTNYGYTF
V gene: TRBV7-2; CDR3 length: 14; D gene: TRBD1; clone size: .; J gene: TRBJ2-7; CDR3 DNA: TGTGCCAGCAGCTCGACAGGGGGAGTAGGCGAGCAGTACTTC; CDR3 protein: CASSSTGGVGEQYF
V gene: TRBV5-1; CDR3 length: 14; D gene: TRBD1; clone size: .; J gene: TRBJ1-2; CDR3 DNA: TGCGCCAGCAGCTTGGTAGGGACAGCCTATGGCTACACCTTC; CDR3 protein: CASSLVGTAYGYTF
V gene: TRBV6-5; CDR3 length: 14; D gene: .; clone size: .; J gene: TRBJ2-7; CDR3 DNA: TGTGCCAGCAGGCCGGGACAAGGCTTCACGGGGCAGTACTTC; CDR3 protein: CASRPGQGFTGQYF
V gene: TRBV6-1; CDR3 length: 15; D gene: .; clone size: .; J gene: TRBJ2-6; CDR3 DNA: TGTGCCAGCAGTGACAGGGGCTCTGGGGCCAACGTCCTGACTTTC; CDR3 protein: CASSDRGSGANVLTF
V gene: TRBV10-3; CDR3 length: 15; D gene: TRBD2; clone size: .; J gene: TRBJ2-2; CDR3 DNA: TGTGCCATCAGTGAGACTAGCGCGACGCACCGGGAGCTGTTTTTT; CDR3 protein: CAISETSATHRELFF
V gene: TRBV30; CDR3 length: 13; D gene: .; clone size: .; J gene: TRBJ1-1; CDR3 DNA: TGTGCCTGGAAAATCAATCGAGACACTGAAGCTTTCTTT; CDR3 protein: CAWKINRDTEAFF
V gene: TRBV5-1; CDR3 length: 14; D gene: .; clone size: .; J gene: TRBJ1-1; CDR3 DNA: TGCGCCAGCAGCTTGGCGGGTGGGTACACTGAAGCTTTCTTT; CDR3 protein: CASSLAGGYTEAFF
V gene: TRBV5-1; CDR3 length: 14; D gene: .; clone size: .; J gene: TRBJ2-2; CDR3 DNA: TGCGCCAGCAGCTCCCTCAGAGCGACCGGGGAGCTGTTTTTT; CDR3 protein: CASSSLRATGELFF
V gene: TRBV10-1; CDR3 length: 17; D gene: .; clone size: .; J gene: TRBJ2-7; CDR3 DNA: TGCGCCAGCAGTGATTATCTGCGGGACCTGACCTCCTACGAGCAGTACTTC; CDR3 protein: CASSDYLRDLTSYEQYF
V gene: TRBV11-2; CDR3 length: 11; D gene: .; clone size: .; J gene: TRBJ2-7; CDR3 DNA: TGTGCCAGCAGCCACAGGCGCGAGCAGTACTTC; CDR3 protein: CASSHRREQYF
V gene: TRBV2; CDR3 length: 16; D gene: TRBD1; clone size: .; J gene: TRBJ1-5; CDR3 DNA: TGTGCCAGCAGTGATTGGCAGGGGGCGAGGGATCAGCCCCAGCATTTT; CDR3 protein: CASSDWQGARDQPQHF
V gene: TRBV3-1/TRBV3-2; CDR3 length: 14; D gene: TRBD2; clone size: .; J gene: TRBJ2-5; CDR3 DNA: TGTGCCAGCAGCCGGGCGGGAGGGGAAGAGACCCAGTACTTC; CDR3 protein: CASSRAGGEETQYF
V gene: TRBV5-6; CDR3 length: 14; D gene: .; clone size: .; J gene: TRBJ1-1; CDR3 DNA: TGTGCCAGCAGCCCAGGATGGGTGAACACTGAAGCTTTCTTT; CDR3 protein: CASSPGWVNTEAFF
V gene: TRBV6-1; CDR3 length: 19; D gene: TRBD1; clone size: .; J gene: TRBJ1-1; CDR3 DNA: TGTGCCAGCAGTGAAGGCCTTATTGGCAGGGGGCGCGGGCCAGGAGAAGCTTTCTTT; CDR3 protein: CASSEGLIGRGRGPGEAFF
V gene: TRBV28; CDR3 length: 13; D gene: .; clone size: .; J gene: TRBJ2-1; CDR3 DNA: TGTGCCAGCAGTTTTTCTTTCTACAATGAGCAGTTCTTC; CDR3 protein: CASSFSFYNEQFF
V gene: TRBV29-1; CDR3 length: 16; D gene: .; clone size: .; J gene: TRBJ2-7; CDR3 DNA: TGCAGCGTTGAAGGGCTGGGGGCCTTTGAGTCCTACGAGCAGTACTTC; CDR3 protein: CSVEGLGAFESYEQYF
V gene: TRBV7-3; CDR3 length: 16; D gene: TRBD2; clone size: once; J gene: TRBJ2-1; CDR3 DNA: TGTGCCAGCAGTCGGGGGCTAGCGGGATCTGACAATGAGCAGTTCTTC; CDR3 protein: CASSRGLAGSDNEQFF
V gene: TRBV5-1; CDR3 length: 14; D gene: TRBD2; clone size: .; J gene: TRBJ2-7; CDR3 DNA: TGCGCCAGCAGCTTGGGACGGGAGGGGAACGAGCAGTACTTC; CDR3 protein: CASSLGREGNEQYF
V gene: TRBV2; CDR3 length: 13; D gene: .; clone size: .; J gene: TRBJ1-5; CDR3 DNA: TGTGCCAGCAGGAGTTATAGCAATCAGCCCCAGCATTTT; CDR3 protein: CASRSYSNQPQHF
V gene: TRBV7-8; CDR3 length: 13; D gene: .; clone size: once; J gene: TRBJ1-1; CDR3 DNA: TGTGCCAGCAGCCGGACGGCGGGCACTGAAGCTTTCTTT; CDR3 protein: CASSRTAGTEAFF
V gene: TRBV19; CDR3 length: 17; D gene: .; clone size: .; J gene: TRBJ2-2; CDR3 DNA: TGTGCCAGTAGTATACAATTCCGGGTGATGAGGGCCGGGGAGCTGTTTTTT; CDR3 protein: CASSIQFRVMRAGELFF
V gene: TRBV6-5; CDR3 length: 14; D gene: .; clone size: .; J gene: TRBJ1-1; CDR3 DNA: TGTGCCAGCAGCCGAACAGGGCCGAACACTGAAGCTTTCTTT; CDR3 protein: CASSRTGPNTEAFF
V gene: TRBV12-5; CDR3 length: 14; D gene: .; clone size: .; J gene: TRBJ2-1; CDR3 DNA: TGTGCTAGTGGTTTGGCTACGCAGGGAGGTGAGCAGTTCTTC; CDR3 protein: CASGLATQGGEQFF
V gene: TRBV30; CDR3 length: 16; D gene: TRBD1; clone size: few; J gene: TRBJ1-5; CDR3 DNA: TGTGCCTGGAGTCCAAAGGGGACAGGGGGCAATCAGCCCCAGCATTTT; CDR3 protein: CAWSPKGTGGNQPQHF
V gene: TRBV30; CDR3 length: 16; D gene: .; clone size: .; J gene: TRBJ2-2; CDR3 DNA: TGTGCCTGGAGTTTTTTCCTGACTGCGGGGACCGGGGAGCTGTTTTTT; CDR3 protein: CAWSFFLTAGTGELFF
V gene: TRBV5-4; CDR3 length: 13; D gene: .; clone size: .; J gene: TRBJ2-2; CDR3 DNA: TGTGCCAGCAGCTTACTGAACACCGGGGAGCTGTTTTTT; CDR3 protein: CASSLLNTGELFF
V gene: TRBV27; CDR3 length: 15; D gene: TRBD1; clone size: .; J gene: TRBJ1-2; CDR3 DNA: TGTGCCAGCAGTTCTAGACCGGACAGGATCTATGGCTACACCTTC; CDR3 protein: CASSSRPDRIYGYTF